This record concerns one T cell receptor (beta chain) sequence. This sample was taken from a study of Ad26.COV2.S vaccination and SARS-CoV-2 variants. On the study more broadly: Once, or twice with 56 days between doses, Ad26.COV2.S was given intramuscularly.

The repertoire was sequenced with immunoSEQ multiplex PCR; TCRdb's copy has only in-frame clones and lacks some. In the table there are 290,000 or so clones, more than 70% of which are singletons. Trimming removed 4 bases from V and 7 bases from J; junction bases left unmatched: 5. The CDR3 covers 13 residues. Germline V gene data show CDR1 as SGHRS and CDR2 as YFSETQ. The treatment here: roughly 19 received Ad26.COV2.S at low or high dose, single or two shots; roughly five received placebo; per-sample allocation not given. Day 63 after the first vaccine or placebo injection was the time point for sampling.

The chain couples TRBV5-1 to TRBJ1-2, with 9 bases aligning to TRBD1. This sequence originates from a person aged 18-60 years who received the Ad26.COV2.S COVID-19 vaccine or a placebo. Sequenced here: peripheral blood, sampled in a trial of Ad26.COV2.S vaccine versus placebo. CDR3 protein: CASSAGQGGGYTF. In DNA, the CDR3 is TGCGCCAGCAGCGCGGGACAGGGCGGTGGCTACACCTTC. The full variable domain, in which reference TRBV5-1 and TRBJ1-2 provide the parts outside the CDR3, is KAGVTQTPRYLIKTRGQQVTLSCSPISGHRSVSWYQQTPGQGLQFLFEYFSETQRNKGNFPGRFSGRQFSNSRSEMNVSTLELGDSALYLCASSAGQGGGYTFGSGTRLTVV.